Below are 9 T cell receptor beta chains sequenced from a single sample in a study of regulatory T cells in long-lasting Graves disease. Time point reported: newly diagnosed GD, antithyroid drugs for less than 3 months. RNA isolated from PBMCs was used to make the TCR library. Arm-PCR of CDR3 regions with iRepertoire HTBI primers generated TCR beta libraries. TCRdb reprocessed the multiplex PCR reads with MiXCR, giving one entry per CDR3 protein. This table holds approximately 230,000 distinct CDR3 sequences, 15% to 20% found once. Sequencing was performed on peripheral blood mononuclear cells (PBMCs), taken at new diagnosis, from a patient treated with antithyroid drugs. These receptors were obtained from a female donor with Graves disease.

In its sample, this clonotype was seen many times. This chain joins TRBV20-1 and TRBJ2-1; no definite D call. This CDR3 has 15 residues. The V gene's germline CDR1 is DFQATT and CDR2 SNEGSKA (reference sequence). Trimming took 0 bases from V and 5 from J, leaving 14 bases between them. The CDR3 loop reads CSARDLFFKNNEQFF. The CDR3 DNA sequence: TGCAGTGCTAGAGATCTTTTCTTCAAAAACAATGAGCAGTTCTTC.

CDR3 DNA: TGTGCCAGCAGTGACAGGGGCATGAACACTGAAGCTTTCTTT. This codes for CASSDRGMNTEAFF. The chain recombines TRBV2 with TRBJ1-1; perhaps TRBD1 as D (6 bases). The CDR3 length is 14 residues. The germline V and J ends were trimmed by 3 bases and 0 bases, with 8 bases remaining between them. CDR1 is SNHLY and CDR2 is FYNNEI in the germline V gene.

This clonotype appeared many times. This chain joins TRBV10-3 and TRBJ2-7; 7 bases fit TRBD1. J was trimmed by 5 bases and V by 6 bases; bases with no gene match: 7. The CDR3 is made up of 13 amino acids. Germline V gene sequence: CDR1 ENHRY, CDR2 SYGVKD. The DNA of the CDR3 is TGTGCCATCAGACCAACAGGGGCGAACGAGCAGTACTTC. This gives the protein CAIRPTGANEQYF.

In its sample, this clonotype was seen many times. This sequence joins TRBV9 and TRBJ2-1; D may be TRBD2 (5 bases). CDR3 length: 13 residues. V dropped 7 bases and J dropped 0 bases, with 8 bases sitting between them. In germline, CDR1 is SGDLS, CDR2 YYNGEE. This CDR3 reads CASAGPSYNEQFF. CDR3 nucleotide sequence: TGTGCCAGCGCGGGCCCCTCCTACAATGAGCAGTTCTTC.

This clonotype came up once. This may arise from a read error, as a much more abundant clone is one base away. The chain is built from TRBV4-3 and TRBJ2-7; either TRBD1 or TRBD2 may supply D (5 bases each). Germline V lookup: CDR1 LGHNA, CDR2 YSLEER. This CDR3 has 14 residues. CDR3 protein: CSSSQEGNSYEQYF. The CDR3 DNA follows: TGCTCCAGCAGCCAAGAGGGGAACTCCTACGAGCAGTACTTC.

Many counts were recorded for this clonotype. The J gene is TRBJ2-7, the V gene TRBV20-1; 10 nucleotides align to TRBD1. This CDR3 is 15 amino acids long. Unmatched junction bases numbered 8, after V lost 2 bases and J lost 4 bases. Germline V gene lookup returns CDR1 DFQATT and CDR2 SNEGSKA (reference sequence). The CDR3 DNA sequence: TGCAGTGCTAGACAGTCCCGGACAGGGGGGTACGAGCAGTACTTC. It codes for CSARQSRTGGYEQYF.

This clonotype has at least ten counts. The J gene is TRBJ1-2, the V gene TRBV9, with 9 nucleotides matching TRBD1. Trimming took 6 bases from V and 10 from J; bases not matched to a gene: 10. There are 13 residues in the CDR3. Per the germline V gene, CDR1 is SGDLS and CDR2 is YYNGEE. In nucleotides, the CDR3 is TGTGCCAGCAAGTCCGGGACAGGGTCCCTCTACACCTTC. Translating it yields CASKSGTGSLYTF.

This clonotype was seen many times. This chain links TRBV9 with TRBJ2-7; 11 bases line up with TRBD2. The J segment lost 4 bases and the V segment lost 4 bases, leaving 4 bases of the junction unmatched. Germline V gene data show CDR1 as SGDLS and CDR2 as YYNGEE. This CDR3 has 14 residues. The CDR3 nucleotides are TGTGCCAGCAGCAAAGGACTAGCGGGTTACGAGCAGTACTTC. Protein product: CASSKGLAGYEQYF.

This clonotype occurred many times. The chain carries TRBV15 and TRBJ2-2; 9 bases agree with TRBD1. V shed 3 bases, J shed 6 bases, and the junction held 8 bases outside the gene matches. The CDR3 sequence is 16 residues long. CDR1 and CDR2 (germline): LNHNV, YYDKDF (reference sequence). The CDR3 sequence is CATSRDRGSAAGELFF. The DNA for the CDR3 is TGTGCCACCAGCAGGGACAGGGGATCCGCGGCCGGGGAGCTGTTTTTT.